The source of this T cell receptor (beta chain) is a study of beta chain features in type 1 diabetes. As regards this clone: The antigen remains undetermined.

What was sequenced were expressed TCRB transcripts, since all of the isolated RNA had been reverse transcribed. The protocol was immunoSEQ multiplex PCR, while the TCRdb copy is restricted to in-frame clones and leaves out a portion. The top ten clones hold under 0.095% of a sample with 680,000 or so clones, roughly a sixth of them seen once. Study conclusions and caveats: Moderately but significantly shorter TCRB CDR3s were found in Type 1 diabetes patients in all four CD4+ subsets. Patients showed naive, central memory and Treg TCRB repertoires that appeared more similar than those of healthy donors.

Trimming removed 4 bases from V and 6 bases from J, with 10 bases in between. The CDR3 has 12 residues. Germline lookup yields CDR1 SGHVS and CDR2 FNYEAQ. This sequence was found in a man in his late teens or twenties in good health. V and J are TRBV7-6 and TRBJ2-7, with D perhaps TRBD1 (5 bases). Sequenced material: naive CD4+ T cells from blood. CDR3 nucleotides: TGTGCCAGCAGCTCTTCAGGGTTCGAGCAGTACTTC. It yields the protein CASSSSGFEQYF.